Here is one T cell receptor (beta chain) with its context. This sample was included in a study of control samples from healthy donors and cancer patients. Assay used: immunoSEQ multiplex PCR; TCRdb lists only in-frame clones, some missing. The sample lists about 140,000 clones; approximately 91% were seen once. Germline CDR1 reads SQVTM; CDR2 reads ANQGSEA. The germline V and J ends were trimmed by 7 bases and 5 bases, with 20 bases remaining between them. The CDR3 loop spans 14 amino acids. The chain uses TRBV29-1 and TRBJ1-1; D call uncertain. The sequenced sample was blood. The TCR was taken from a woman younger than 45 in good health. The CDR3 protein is CSGRRPGGDTEAFF. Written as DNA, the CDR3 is TGCAGCGGACGACGGCCGGGCGGGGATACTGAAGCTTTCTTT.